The T cell receptor beta chain described here comes from a study of blood T cell repertoires in COVID-19. Turning to the study itself: Sources were T cells, B-cell-depleted T cells, or PBMCs; the material itself was cDNA or gDNA.

Using immunoSEQ multiplex PCR, the repertoire was profiled, and TCRdb retains in-frame clones only, with some absent. The repertoire holds under 300,000 clones, with 70% to 80% as singletons. CDR1 and CDR2 (germline): MNHEY, SVGAGI. V lost 0 bases to trimming and J lost 5 bases, with 14 bases between them. The CDR3 runs to 16 residues. This TCR was sampled from a woman aged 80 or over with acute or convalescent COVID-19. This chain links TRBV6-5 with TRBJ2-4; tentatively, D is TRBD2 (7 bases). Source material: peripheral blood. This CDR3 is CASSYSKGGGQNIQYF. In DNA form, the CDR3 reads TGTGCCAGCAGTTACTCGAAGGGGGGGGGACAAAACATTCAGTACTTC.